Listed here are 9 T cell receptor beta chains from one sample, sequenced in a study of cytomegalovirus exposure and HLA in healthy donors. PCR employed 60 Vbeta and 13 Jbeta primers. Assay: immunoSEQ multiplex PCR; the TCRdb copy retains only in-frame clones and omits some. The sample lists 150,000 to 200,000 clones; 80% were seen once. The specimen sequenced was PBMCs. These receptors came from a girl between 5 and 17 years old in good health and CMV-seropositive.

The chain uses TRBV6-6 and TRBJ2-3, with 12 nucleotides matching TRBD2. The germline gives CDR1 MNHNY, CDR2 SVGAGI (reference sequence). After removal of 5 bases from V and 3 bases from J, the junction contained 6 bases not matched to a gene. This CDR3 contains 16 residues. CDR3 DNA sequence: TGTGCCAGCAGTCCCACGACTAGCGGGAGAACAGATACGCAGTATTTT. Its protein is CASSPTTSGRTDTQYF.

The chain has TRBV5-1 and TRBJ2-2; tentatively, D is TRBD1 (6 bases). V lost 0 bases, J lost 0 bases, and 9 bases lay in between. The CDR3 consists of 16 residues. Germline V gene sequence: CDR1 SGHRS, CDR2 YFSETQ. The CDR3 loop is CASSLAGTTNTGELFF. The CDR3 DNA follows: TGCGCCAGCAGCTTGGCCGGGACAACGAACACCGGGGAGCTGTTTTTT. The variable domain in full, with the rest retrieved from reference TRBV5-1 and TRBJ2-2, is KAGVTQTPRYLIKTRGQQVTLSCSPISGHRSVSWYQQTPGQGLQFLFEYFSETQRNKGNFPGRFSGRQFSNSRSEMNVSTLELGDSALYLCASSLAGTTNTGELFFGEGSRLTVL.

V gene TRBV7-6 combines with J gene TRBJ1-2, with D tentatively TRBD1 (6 bases). V shed 5 bases and J shed 4 bases, with 11 bases lying between them. This CDR3 is built from 13 residues. Germline CDR1 and CDR2: SGHVS and FNYEAQ. The CDR3 sequence is CASSPRGGYGYTF. In nucleotides, the CDR3 is TGTGCCAGCAGCCCGAGGGGGGGCTATGGCTACACCTTC. The full variable domain, rest sourced from reference TRBV7-6 and TRBJ1-2, is GAGVSQSPRYKVTKRGQDVALRCDPISGHVSLYWYRQALGQGPEFLTYFNYEAQQDKSGLPNDRFSAERPEGSISTLTIQRTEQRDSAMYRCASSPRGGYGYTFGSGTRLTVV.

The chain uses TRBV5-1 and TRBJ1-4; 9 positions match TRBD1. The CDR3 is made up of 15 amino acids. The germline V gene encodes CDR1 SGHRS and CDR2 YFSETQ. J gave up 7 bases and V 1 base, and 5 bases lay outside the gene matches. DNA of the CDR3: TGCGCCAGCAGCTTGTCCCTGACAGGGGGTGAAAAACTGTTTTTT. Protein product: CASSLSLTGGEKLFF.

The gene calls are TRBV27 and TRBJ2-7, with D possibly TRBD1 on 5 matching bases. Germline assignment: CDR1 MNHEY and CDR2 SMNVEV (reference sequence). The CDR3 is 15 amino acids. Deletions cut 4 bases from V and 4 bases from J, with 17 bases between. The CDR3 coding sequence is TGTGCCAGCAGTTGGACAAGAGTAGGGTATTACGAGCAGTACTTC. Translated, it gives CASSWTRVGYYEQYF.

V gene TRBV7-9 combines with J gene TRBJ2-1; TRBD2 matches 13 bases. The germline CDR1 and CDR2 sequences are SEHNR and FQNEAQ (reference sequence). The CDR3 consists of 19 residues. The J segment lost 9 bases and the V segment lost 1 base, leaving 15 bases of the junction unmatched. CDR3 amino acids: CASSLEGTSGTPPRGEQFF. As DNA, the CDR3 is TGTGCCAGCAGCTTAGAAGGGACTAGCGGGACCCCCCCAAGAGGTGAGCAGTTCTTC.

This clone showed up just a few times. This chain uses TRBV2 with TRBJ1-2; a weak D match, TRBD1 (5 bases). Germline V CDR1 and CDR2: SNHLY, FYNNEI. The germline V and J ends were trimmed by 0 bases and 0 bases, with 14 bases remaining between them. The CDR3 totals 17 residues. In DNA form, the CDR3 reads TGTGCCAGCAGTGAAGCGATCGGGGGTTGGACTAACTATGGCTACACCTTC. Its protein product is CASSEAIGGWTNYGYTF.

The chain is built from TRBV6-1 and TRBJ1-2; D is uncertain. Germline values: CDR1 MNHNS, CDR2 SASEGT. Trimming cost V 10 bases and J 8 bases, with 23 bases left between them. This CDR3 has 14 residues. In DNA, the CDR3 is TGTGCCATACTCCCCTCGCGATCGCAGACAGGCTACACCTTC. It codes for CAILPSRSQTGYTF.

The chain has TRBV11-2 and TRBJ2-7; D might be TRBD2 (6 bases). V was trimmed by 5 bases and J by 3 bases, leaving 11 bases between them. The CDR3 consists of 13 residues. Germline loops: CDR1 SGHAT, CDR2 FQNNGV. The CDR3 region has the DNA TGTGCCAGCAGCGTTTTGGGGGGCTACGAGCAGTACTTC. Amino acid sequence: CASSVLGGYEQYF.